This T cell receptor beta chain was obtained from a study of technical replicates of blood from a handful of donors. Sequencing used immunoSEQ multiplex PCR; TCRdb keeps in-frame clones, though not all of them. The table shows approximately 53,000 clones, with more than 95% occurring only once. The CDR3 sequence is 16 residues long. V shed 4 bases and J shed 1 base, with 14 bases lying between them. Germline CDR1 and CDR2: SGDLS and YYNGEE. Sequencing was carried out using T cells isolated from PBMCs. The rearrangement joins TRBV9 to TRBJ2-2; perhaps TRBD1 as D (5 bases). The origin of this receptor is a human donor in good health. The CDR3: CASSSRQGQNTGELFF. CDR3 in DNA: TGTGCCAGCAGCTCCCGGCAGGGCCAGAACACCGGGGAGCTGTTTTTT.